Shown below are 13 T cell receptor beta chains from a single sample sequenced in a study of type 1 regulatory T cells. TCRdb reprocessed the reads via MiXCR and lists one record per CDR3 protein. The sample includes 88,000 or so distinct CDR3 sequences, roughly 28% seen only once; the top ten take 2.2%. Sequencing input: CD4+ T cells, either the whole sample or a sorted fraction (not recorded which). The receptor source for this set is a human donor in good health.

The chain has TRBV6-2 or TRBV6-3 and TRBJ2-7; 14 bases agree with TRBD2. Germline CDR1 and CDR2: MNHEY and SVGEGT. The CDR3 totals 18 residues. V trimming: 6 bases; J trimming: 5 bases; junction bases outside the gene matches: 15. The CDR3 nucleotides are TGTGCCAGCAGCCTATCGGGACTAGCGGGGGTTTCGAACAACGAGCAGTACTTC. Protein: CASSLSGLAGVSNNEQYF.

This clonotype was counted a few times. The CDR3 region has the DNA TGTGCCAGCAGCTTATGGGGGGATAAGGGGACAGATACGCAGTATTTT. Protein product: CASSLWGDKGTDTQYF. This chain uses TRBV7-3 with TRBJ2-3; TRBD2 might be the D (6 bases). The CDR3 runs 16 residues. The V gene's germline CDR1 is SGHTA and CDR2 FQGTGA. V was shortened by 2 bases and J by 3 bases, with 15 bases between the two germline ends.

The chain has TRBV9 and TRBJ2-2; TRBD1 aligns across 8 bases. Germline V CDR1 and CDR2: SGDLS, YYNGEE. V trimming: 3 bases; J trimming: 4 bases; junction bases outside the gene matches: 5. This CDR3 is built from 15 residues. The CDR3 DNA reads TGTGCCAGCAGCGCCGGGGACAGGAGCACCGGGGAGCTGTTTTTT. Protein product: CASSAGDRSTGELFF.

The V gene is TRBV2, the J gene TRBJ2-2; the D gene is possibly TRBD1 (5 bases). The V and J ends lost 8 bases and 2 bases respectively, with 12 bases between them. The CDR3 is made up of 14 amino acids. Germline V gives CDR1 SNHLY, CDR2 FYNNEI. The CDR3 region has the DNA TGTGCCAGCCGCCAACAGGTCAACACCGGGGAGCTGTTTTTT. Translated: CASRQQVNTGELFF.

This clonotype is a singleton in its sample. This sequence joins TRBV6-6 and TRBJ2-2; 7 positions agree with TRBD2. Germline V CDR1 and CDR2: MNHNY, SVGAGI (reference sequence). V was pared by 0 bases and J by 7 bases, with 2 bases of the junction left unmatched. CDR3 length: 14 amino acids. This chain's CDR3 is CASSYSSGGGELFF. DNA of the CDR3: TGTGCCAGCAGTTACTCGTCGGGGGGCGGGGAGCTGTTTTTT.

This clonotype turned up a few times. The chain joins TRBV24-1 to TRBJ2-1; TRBD2 agrees at 8 bases. This CDR3 is built from 13 residues. Per germline, CDR1 KGHDR and CDR2 SFDVKD. Unmatched junction bases numbered 5, after V lost 5 bases and J lost 9 bases. CDR3: CATSAGGPGEQFF. CDR3 DNA: TGTGCCACCAGTGCGGGAGGGCCGGGTGAGCAGTTCTTC.

Only a few counts were recorded for this clonotype. The rearrangement links TRBV5-1 to TRBJ2-5; D might be TRBD1 or TRBD2, each matching 5 bases. Trimming shortened V by 0 bases and J by 5 bases, and 14 bases separated the two germline ends. The germline V gene has CDR1 SGHRS and CDR2 YFSETQ. This CDR3 is 15 amino acids long. CDR3 protein: CASSLVGGNKETQYF. CDR3 bases: TGCGCCAGCAGCTTGGTTGGGGGAAATAAGGAGACCCAGTACTTC.

This clonotype was detected only a few times. The chain recombines TRBV7-2 with TRBJ2-7, with 10 bases aligning to TRBD2. The length of the CDR3 is 17 residues. The J segment lost 2 bases and the V segment lost 5 bases, leaving 12 bases of the junction unmatched. The germline V gene has CDR1 SGHTA and CDR2 FQGNSA. In DNA, the CDR3 is TGTGCCAGCAGCCCCCGACTAGCGGGTGCCGGGGCCTACGAGCAGTACTTC. Encoded protein: CASSPRLAGAGAYEQYF.

This chain uses TRBV5-4 with TRBJ2-1; 12 positions agree with TRBD2. Germline lookup yields CDR1 SGHNT and CDR2 YYREEE (reference sequence). The V segment lost 4 bases and the J segment 6 bases; nucleotides outside the gene matches: 8. The length of the CDR3 is 16 residues. The CDR3 sequence: CASSPGLAGNINEQFF. The CDR3 coding sequence is TGTGCCAGCAGCCCGGGACTAGCGGGCAACATCAATGAGCAGTTCTTC.

There are a few counts of this clonotype. The chain is built from TRBV6-6 and TRBJ2-5, with D unclear. CDR3 length: 14 residues. Germline-derived CDR1 and CDR2 are MNHNY and SVGAGI (reference sequence). V shed 2 bases and J shed 5 bases, with 12 bases lying between them. CDR3 nucleotides: TGTGCCAGCAGTTACGGGCTAGTCCGGGAGACCCAGTACTTC. This sequence encodes CASSYGLVRETQYF.

This clonotype was seen a few times. The chain uses TRBV28 and TRBJ1-5; unclear D gene. Germline CDR1 and CDR2: MDHEN and SYDVKM. Between the trimmed V and J ends, which lost 6 bases and 2 bases, there was a span of 17 bases. The CDR3 runs to 16 residues. DNA of the CDR3: TGTGCCAGCAGCCGAGGCGGGCCAGCCGGCAATCAGCCCCAGCATTTT. It yields the protein CASSRGGPAGNQPQHF. The variable domain in full, completed from reference TRBV28 and TRBJ1-5, reads DVKVTQSSRYLVKRTGEKVFLECVQDMDHENMFWYRQDPGLGLRLIYFSYDVKMKEKGDIPEGYSVSREKKERFSLILESASTNQTSMYLCASSRGGPAGNQPQHFGDGTRLSIL.

V usage is TRBV12-5 and J usage is TRBJ2-3; TRBD2 might be the D (6 bases). V was pared by 3 bases and J by 1 base, with 14 bases between. Looked up from germline, CDR1 is LGHNT and CDR2 is FRNRAP. The CDR3 sequence is 16 residues long. The CDR3: CASGFVGAGRTDTQYF. Here the CDR3 DNA reads TGTGCTAGTGGTTTCGTAGGTGCGGGACGCACAGATACGCAGTATTTT.

This chain connects TRBV27 to TRBJ2-5; the D gene could be TRBD1 or TRBD2 (5 bases each). The CDR3 runs to 15 residues. V dropped 0 bases and J dropped 7 bases, with 15 bases sitting between them. Looked up from germline, CDR1 is MNHEY and CDR2 is SMNVEV (reference sequence). CDR3 loop: CASSLSNRPAGTQYF. CDR3 coding DNA: TGTGCCAGCAGTTTATCGAACAGGCCCGCGGGGACCCAGTACTTC.